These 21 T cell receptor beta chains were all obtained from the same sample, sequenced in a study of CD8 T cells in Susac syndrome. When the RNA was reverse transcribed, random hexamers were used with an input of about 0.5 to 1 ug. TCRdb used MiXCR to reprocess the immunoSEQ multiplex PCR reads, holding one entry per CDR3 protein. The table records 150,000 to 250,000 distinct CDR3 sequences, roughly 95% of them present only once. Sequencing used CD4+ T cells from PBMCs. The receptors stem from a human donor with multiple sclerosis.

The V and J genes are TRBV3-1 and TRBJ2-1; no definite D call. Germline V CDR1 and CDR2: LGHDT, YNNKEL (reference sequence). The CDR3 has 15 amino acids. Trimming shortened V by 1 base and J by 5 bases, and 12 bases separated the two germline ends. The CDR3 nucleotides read TGTGCCAGCAGCCAAGGGAATTGGGGTGACAATGAGCAGTTCTTC. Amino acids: CASSQGNWGDNEQFF.

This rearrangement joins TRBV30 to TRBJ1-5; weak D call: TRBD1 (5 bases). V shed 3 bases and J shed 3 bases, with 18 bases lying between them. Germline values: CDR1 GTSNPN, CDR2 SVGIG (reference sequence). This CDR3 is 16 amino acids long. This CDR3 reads CAWRMGGGADNQPQHF. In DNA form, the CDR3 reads TGTGCCTGGAGGATGGGGGGAGGCGCGGACAATCAGCCCCAGCATTTT.

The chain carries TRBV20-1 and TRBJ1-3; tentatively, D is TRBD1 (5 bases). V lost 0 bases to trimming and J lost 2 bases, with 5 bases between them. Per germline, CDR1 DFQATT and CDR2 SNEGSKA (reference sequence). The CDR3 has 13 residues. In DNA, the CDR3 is TGCAGTGCTAGAGAGGGGCCTGGAAACACCATATATTTT. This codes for CSAREGPGNTIYF.

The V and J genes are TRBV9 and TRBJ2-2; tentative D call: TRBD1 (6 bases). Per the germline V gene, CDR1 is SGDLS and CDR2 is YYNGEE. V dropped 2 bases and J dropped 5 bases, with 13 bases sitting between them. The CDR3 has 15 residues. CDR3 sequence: CASSVQGLGTGELFF. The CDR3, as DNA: TGTGCCAGCAGCGTCCAGGGGCTGGGTACCGGGGAGCTGTTTTTT.

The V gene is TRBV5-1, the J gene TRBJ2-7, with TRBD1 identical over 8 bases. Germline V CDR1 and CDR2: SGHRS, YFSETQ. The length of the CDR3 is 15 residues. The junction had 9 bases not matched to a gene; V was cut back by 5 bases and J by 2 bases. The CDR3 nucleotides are TGCGCCAGCAGTACCACCGACAGGGGCCCCTACGAGCAGTACTTC. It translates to CASSTTDRGPYEQYF.

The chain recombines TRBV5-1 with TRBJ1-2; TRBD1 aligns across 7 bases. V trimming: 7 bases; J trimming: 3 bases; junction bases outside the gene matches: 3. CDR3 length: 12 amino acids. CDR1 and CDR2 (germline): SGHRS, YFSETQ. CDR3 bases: TGCGCCAGCCCGGGACAGTACTATGGCTACACCTTC. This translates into CASPGQYYGYTF.

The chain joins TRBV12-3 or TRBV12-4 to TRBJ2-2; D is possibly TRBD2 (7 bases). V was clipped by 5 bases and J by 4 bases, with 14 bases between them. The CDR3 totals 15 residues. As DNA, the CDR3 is TGTGCCAGCAGTCGGGGGGCGGGGAGCACCGGGGAGCTGTTTTTT. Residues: CASSRGAGSTGELFF.

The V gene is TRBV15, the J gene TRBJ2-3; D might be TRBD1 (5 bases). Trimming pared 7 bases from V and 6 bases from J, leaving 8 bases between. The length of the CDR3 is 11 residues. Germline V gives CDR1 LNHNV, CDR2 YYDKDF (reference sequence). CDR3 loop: CATTNRDTQYF. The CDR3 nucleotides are TGTGCCACCACAAACAGGGATACGCAGTATTTT. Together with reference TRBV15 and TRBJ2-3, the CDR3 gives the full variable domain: DAMVIQNPRYQVTQFGKPVTLSCSQTLNHNVMYWYQQKSSQAPKLLFHYYDKDFNNEADTPDNFQSRRPNTSFCFLDIRSPGLGDTAMYLCATTNRDTQYFGPGTRLTVL.

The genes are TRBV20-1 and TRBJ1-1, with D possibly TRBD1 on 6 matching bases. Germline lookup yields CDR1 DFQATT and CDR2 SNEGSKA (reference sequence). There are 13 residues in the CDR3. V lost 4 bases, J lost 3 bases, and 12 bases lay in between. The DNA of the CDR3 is TGCAGTGCTATATCAGGGGTGGACACTGAAGCTTTCTTT. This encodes CSAISGVDTEAFF.

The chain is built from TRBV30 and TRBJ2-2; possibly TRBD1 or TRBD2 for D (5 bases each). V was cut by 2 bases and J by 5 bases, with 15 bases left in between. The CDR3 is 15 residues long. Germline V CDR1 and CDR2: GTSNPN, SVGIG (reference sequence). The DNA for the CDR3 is TGTGCCTGGAGTACTTGGGACCGATCAACCGGGGAGCTGTTTTTT. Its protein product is CAWSTWDRSTGELFF.

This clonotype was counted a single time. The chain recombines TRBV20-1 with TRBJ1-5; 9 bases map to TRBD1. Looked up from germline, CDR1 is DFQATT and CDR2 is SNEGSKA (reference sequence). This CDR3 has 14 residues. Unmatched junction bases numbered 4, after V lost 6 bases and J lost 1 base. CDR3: CSAWTGASNQPQHF. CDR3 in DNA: TGCAGTGCCTGGACAGGGGCGAGCAATCAGCCCCAGCATTTT.

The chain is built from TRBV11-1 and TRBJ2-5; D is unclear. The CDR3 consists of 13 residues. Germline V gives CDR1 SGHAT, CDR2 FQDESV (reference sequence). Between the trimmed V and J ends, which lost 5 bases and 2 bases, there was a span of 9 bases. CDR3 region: CASSPMEQETQYF. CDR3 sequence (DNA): TGTGCCAGCAGCCCGATGGAACAAGAGACCCAGTACTTC.

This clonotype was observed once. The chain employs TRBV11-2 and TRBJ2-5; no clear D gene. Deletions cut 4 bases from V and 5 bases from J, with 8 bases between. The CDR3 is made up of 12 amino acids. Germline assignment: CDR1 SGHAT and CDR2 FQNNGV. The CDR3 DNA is TGTGCCAGCAGCTCAATAGTGGAGACCCAGTACTTC. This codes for CASSSIVETQYF.

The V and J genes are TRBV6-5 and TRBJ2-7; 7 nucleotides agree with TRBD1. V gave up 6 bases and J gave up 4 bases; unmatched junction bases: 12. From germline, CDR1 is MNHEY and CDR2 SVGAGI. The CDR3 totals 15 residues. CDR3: CASRITSGTEYEQYF. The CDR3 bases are TGTGCCAGCAGGATCACTTCCGGGACAGAATACGAGCAGTACTTC.

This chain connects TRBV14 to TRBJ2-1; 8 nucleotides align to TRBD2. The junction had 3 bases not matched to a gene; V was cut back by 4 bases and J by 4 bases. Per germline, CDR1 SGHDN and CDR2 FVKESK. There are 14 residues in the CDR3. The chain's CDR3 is CASSLLAGYNEQFF. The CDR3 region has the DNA TGTGCCAGCAGCCTCCTAGCGGGTTACAATGAGCAGTTCTTC.

The CDR3 DNA sequence: TGCAGCGTTGAAGAAGGCCCGCGGACTAGCGGGAGTCACGGGGAGCTGTTTTTT. Protein product: CSVEEGPRTSGSHGELFF. This chain connects TRBV29-1 to TRBJ2-2, with 13 bases lining up with TRBD2. Trimming cost V 0 bases and J 7 bases; bases outside gene matches: 11. Germline CDR1 and CDR2: SQVTM and ANQGSEA. The CDR3 runs 18 residues.

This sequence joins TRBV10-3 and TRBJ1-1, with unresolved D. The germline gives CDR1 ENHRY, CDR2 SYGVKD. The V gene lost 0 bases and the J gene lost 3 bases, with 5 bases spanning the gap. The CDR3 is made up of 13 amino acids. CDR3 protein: CAISESGDTEAFF. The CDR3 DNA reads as TGTGCCATCAGTGAGTCTGGGGACACTGAAGCTTTCTTT.

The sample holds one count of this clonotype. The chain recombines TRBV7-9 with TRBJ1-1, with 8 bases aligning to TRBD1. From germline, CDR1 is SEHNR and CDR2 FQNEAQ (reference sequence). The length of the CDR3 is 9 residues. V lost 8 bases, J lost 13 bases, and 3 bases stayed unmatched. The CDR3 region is CASGQGGFF. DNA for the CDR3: TGTGCCAGCGGACAGGGAGGTTTCTTT.

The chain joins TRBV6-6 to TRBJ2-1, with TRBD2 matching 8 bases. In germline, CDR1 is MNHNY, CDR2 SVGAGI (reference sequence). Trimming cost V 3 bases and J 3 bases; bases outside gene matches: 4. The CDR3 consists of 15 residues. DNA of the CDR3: TGTGCCAGCAGTTATCTGCTAGCGGGCTACAATGAGCAGTTCTTC. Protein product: CASSYLLAGYNEQFF.

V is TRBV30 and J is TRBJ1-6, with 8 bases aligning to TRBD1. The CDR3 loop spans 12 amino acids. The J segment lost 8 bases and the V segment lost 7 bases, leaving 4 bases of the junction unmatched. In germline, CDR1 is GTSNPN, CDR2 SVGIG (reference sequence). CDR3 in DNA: TGTGCCTTGGACAGGGCTGATTCACCCCTCCACTTT. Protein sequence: CALDRADSPLHF.

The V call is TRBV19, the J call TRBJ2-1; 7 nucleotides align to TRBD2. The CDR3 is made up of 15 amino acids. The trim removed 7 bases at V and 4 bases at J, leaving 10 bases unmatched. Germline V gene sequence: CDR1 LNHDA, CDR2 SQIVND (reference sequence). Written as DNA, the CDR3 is TGTGCCAGTACCAAAGGAAGCGGGACTTACAATGAGCAGTTCTTC. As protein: CASTKGSGTYNEQFF.